This T cell receptor beta chain was captured in a study of vaccination and CD4 T cells after COVID-19. Germline V gives CDR1 LNHDA, CDR2 SQIVND (reference sequence). The length of the CDR3 is 15 residues. J gave up 11 bases and V 0 bases, and 11 bases lay outside the gene matches. A word on this clonotype: Its antigen is currently unknown.

Treatment here: roughly 10-day PBMC culture with coronavirus spike peptide pools or control peptides (ViraFEST assay). The study sequenced cultured CD4+ T cell DNA using the Oncomine TCR Beta short-read assay. MiXCR, run by TCRdb on the PCR reads, gives a single entry per CDR3 protein. The repertoire includes about 20,000 distinct CDR3 sequences, around 45% of them detected once, and 3% sits in the top ten. The source is a human donor who had recovered from COVID-19. The specimen comprised CD4+ T cells from blood, cultured in vitro, sampled after SARS-CoV-2 vaccination. The V call is TRBV19, the J call TRBJ1-1; 8 bases map to TRBD1. The CDR3 sequence is CASSIDRWQGAVAFF. DNA for the CDR3: TGTGCCAGTAGTATAGATAGATGGCAGGGGGCAGTCGCTTTCTTT.